Presented here are 17 T cell receptor beta chains from one specimen sequenced in a study of tumor-infiltrating lymphocytes in primary liver carcinoma. Germline DNA was also extracted, and blood RNA was taken from unsorted whole blood. A primer in the constant region served to generate TCR beta cDNA from roughly 550 ng of total RNA. Researchers made the TCR beta libraries by running three nested multiplex PCR rounds with slightly modified ARM-PCR. Two initial PCR rounds of 10 to 11 cycles each paired TRBV1-TRBV30 forward primers with a C-beta reverse primer. TCRdb reprocessed the multiplex PCR reads via MiXCR and lists one record per CDR3 protein. The data contain about 320,000 distinct CDR3 sequences, 65% of them seen just once; the ten biggest clones take up 9% to 10%. Material: peripheral blood. The receptors come from a middle-aged man with primary liver carcinoma and hepatitis B virus infection.

The chain employs TRBV30 and TRBJ1-2; D not certain. This CDR3 is built from 15 residues. The V end lost 2 bases, the J end lost 0 bases, and 13 bases lay between the germline ends. Germline V lookup: CDR1 GTSNPN, CDR2 SVGIG (reference sequence). The CDR3 sequence: CAWSSLQRPNYGYTF. As DNA, the CDR3 is TGTGCCTGGAGTTCCTTACAGCGTCCTAACTATGGCTACACCTTC.

V usage is TRBV5-1 and J usage is TRBJ2-1; TRBD2 might be the D (6 bases). V was pared by 0 bases and J by 10 bases, with 11 bases between. This CDR3 is 13 amino acids long. The germline gives CDR1 SGHRS, CDR2 YFSETQ. In nucleotides, the CDR3 is TGCGCCAGCAGCTTGGTCCAGGAGGGCGAGCAGTTCTTC. Translated, it gives CASSLVQEGEQFF.

This clonotype was picked up many times. J is TRBJ1-2 and V is TRBV6-5, with D hard to call. With 5 bases removed from V and 5 bases from J, the gap between germline ends came to 15 bases. Germline lookup yields CDR1 MNHEY and CDR2 SVGAGI. The CDR3 is 14 residues long. The DNA of the CDR3 is TGTGCCAGCAGTCCCTTACTGGGTGCTTATGGCTACACCTTC. This codes for CASSPLLGAYGYTF.

In this sample, this clonotype turned up many times. This chain uses TRBV28 with TRBJ2-6; D is tentatively TRBD1 or TRBD2 (5 bases each). The CDR3 totals 15 residues. The ends were cut back, 4 bases at V and 2 bases at J, with 9 bases in the middle. CDR1 MDHEN and CDR2 SYDVKM come from the germline V gene. The CDR3 protein is CASSSGATGANVLTF. The CDR3 DNA is TGTGCCAGCAGTTCCGGGGCGACTGGGGCCAACGTCCTGACTTTC.

There are a few counts of this clonotype. The chain uses TRBV28 and TRBJ2-1; maybe TRBD2 (5 bases). The CDR3 is 12 residues long. The V gene's germline CDR1 is MDHEN and CDR2 SYDVKM. Trimming left V 11 bases short and J 3 bases short, with 11 bases between. DNA for the CDR3: TGTGCCCTCACAGCGGACTACAATGAGCAGTTCTTC. This sequence encodes CALTADYNEQFF.

The chain combines TRBV6-6 with TRBJ1-1; the match to TRBD1 covers 7 bases. Germline V lookup: CDR1 MNHNY, CDR2 SVGAGI (reference sequence). This CDR3 comprises 14 residues. V was pared by 5 bases and J by 7 bases, with 10 bases of the junction left unmatched. DNA of the CDR3: TGTGCCAGCAGTGTACAGACAGGGTACAGTGAAGCTTTCTTT. Translating it yields CASSVQTGYSEAFF.

This clonotype occurred many times. The rearrangement joins TRBV11-2 to TRBJ2-2, with D uncertain. With 4 bases removed from V and 7 bases from J, the gap between germline ends came to 7 bases. Per the germline V gene, CDR1 is SGHAT and CDR2 is FQNNGV. The CDR3 has 12 residues. CDR3 in DNA: TGTGCCAGCAGCTCACGGTTCGGGGAGCTGTTTTTT. Its translation: CASSSRFGELFF.

The V call is TRBV11-3, the J call TRBJ2-3; D gene uncertain. This CDR3 contains 15 residues. V was trimmed by 6 bases and J by 0 bases, leaving 13 bases between them. The germline V gene encodes CDR1 SGHNT and CDR2 YENEEA. For the CDR3, the DNA is TGTGCCAGCAGTTTATCCCGATTTAGCACAGATACGCAGTATTTT. It codes for CASSLSRFSTDTQYF.

This clonotype was counted ten times or more. The rearrangement joins TRBV6-2 or TRBV6-3 to TRBJ2-7; D is perhaps TRBD1 (5 bases). This CDR3 has 13 amino acids. Germline loops: CDR1 MNHEY, CDR2 SVGEGT. Trimming left V 6 bases short and J 1 base short, with 10 bases between. In nucleotides, the CDR3 is TGTGCCAGCAGGGGCAGGGCATCCTACGAGCAGTACTTC. Translation gives CASRGRASYEQYF.

This clonotype was seen just once. The junction departs from the called germline gene at one end, perhaps through a read error. The J gene is TRBJ2-7, the V gene TRBV6-1; 7 bases map to TRBD1. The CDR3 is made up of 15 amino acids. The germline gives CDR1 MNHNS, CDR2 SASEGT. The CDR3 is CANTLGGRLMYEKYF. As DNA, the CDR3 is TGTGCCAACACCCTAGGGGGCAGGCTGATGTACGAGAAGTACTTC.

This clonotype appeared a few times. The V call is TRBV5-6, the J call TRBJ2-1; TRBD2 agrees at 10 bases. Germline assignment: CDR1 SGHDT and CDR2 YYEEEE. Unmatched junction bases numbered 9, after V lost 3 bases and J lost 9 bases. CDR3 length: 15 residues. CDR3 sequence: CASSSATSGSVEQFF. The CDR3 DNA reads TGTGCCAGCAGCTCAGCGACTAGCGGGTCCGTTGAGCAGTTCTTC.

The table lists this clonotype with a few counts. J is TRBJ2-7 and V is TRBV6-5; D is unclear. Germline V gives CDR1 MNHEY, CDR2 SVGAGI. The length of the CDR3 is 13 residues. V was pared by 6 bases and J by 3 bases, with 12 bases between. The CDR3 protein is CASRHTNNYEQYF. The CDR3 DNA follows: TGTGCCAGCAGGCACACCAACAACTACGAGCAGTACTTC.

The chain carries TRBV18 and TRBJ2-4, with D possibly matching TRBD1 (6 bases). CDR1 and CDR2 (germline): KGHSH, LQKENI. This CDR3 is 14 amino acids long. Trimming took 6 bases from V and 0 from J, leaving 9 bases between them. The DNA of the CDR3 is TGTGCCAGCTCCTCCAGGGGAGCCAAAAACATTCAGTACTTC. It specifies CASSSRGAKNIQYF.

The V gene is TRBV6-6, the J gene TRBJ2-1; TRBD2 agrees at 10 bases. Per germline, CDR1 MNHNY and CDR2 SVGAGI (reference sequence). The CDR3 is made up of 16 amino acids. Trimming removed 2 bases from V and 7 bases from J; junction bases left unmatched: 8. In DNA form, the CDR3 reads TGTGCCAGCAGTTACCCCACTAGCGGGATAGCGAATGAGCAGTTCTTC. Residues: CASSYPTSGIANEQFF.

This clonotype was detected only a few times. The J gene is TRBJ2-3, the V gene TRBV11-2; D unclear. The germline V gene encodes CDR1 SGHAT and CDR2 FQNNGV. V lost 0 bases to trimming and J lost 2 bases, with 6 bases between them. The CDR3 length is 14 residues. The CDR3 DNA reads TGTGCCAGCAGCTTAGATTTAAACACAGATACGCAGTATTTT. It yields the protein CASSLDLNTDTQYF.

As concerns this clonotype: Since a much larger clone is just one base distant, this may be a read error. Since the CDR3 does not end with the conserved phenylalanine or tryptophan, this likely comes from a read error. The chain employs TRBV6-1 and TRBJ1-6; 7 nucleotides line up with TRBD1. The CDR3 runs 16 residues. Per germline, CDR1 MNHNS and CDR2 SASEGT. The J segment lost 11 bases and the V segment lost 6 bases, leaving 16 bases of the junction unmatched. The CDR3 loop is CASRDPGTRGSAPLHL. Written as DNA, the CDR3 is TGTGCCAGCAGAGATCCCGGGACCAGGGGGTCGGCACCCCTCCACCTT.

In this sample, this clonotype turned up once. This may arise from a read error, as a much more abundant clone is one base away. In DNA form, the CDR3 reads TGTGCCAACAACGATCGGACTCAGGGCATCAACTATGGCTACACCTTC. Protein product: CANNDRTQGINYGYTF. The chain combines TRBV6-1 with TRBJ1-2, with D tentatively TRBD1 (5 bases). The CDR3 consists of 16 residues. Germline values: CDR1 MNHNS, CDR2 SASEGT. V was trimmed by 10 bases and J by 2 bases, leaving 23 bases between them.